The source of this T cell receptor (beta chain) is a study of cytomegalovirus exposure and HLA in healthy donors. 60 Vbeta and 13 Jbeta primers were used in PCR. The assay was immunoSEQ multiplex PCR, and TCRdb's table has in-frame clones only and misses some. The table lists fewer than 200,000 clones, about four fifths of them singletons. Sequences were obtained from PBMCs. The sequence was collected from a young woman in good health and CMV-seronegative.

CDR3 residues: CASSLRVGLIQNNEQFF. Here the CDR3 DNA reads TGTGCCAGCAGCCTCCGCGTGGGGCTTATACAAAACAATGAGCAGTTCTTC. The chain recombines TRBV27 with TRBJ2-1; tentative D call: TRBD1 (5 bases). Trimming stripped 6 bases from V and 5 bases from J, with 23 bases between. The CDR3 loop spans 17 amino acids. The germline V gene encodes CDR1 MNHEY and CDR2 SMNVEV (reference sequence).